This is a list of T cell receptor beta chains from one sample in a study of T cell repertoires in cytomegalovirus infection. No cognate antigen is known for these TCRs. One entry per CDR3 protein results from TCRdb running MiXCR on the reads. The profile shows roughly 69,000 distinct CDR3 sequences, roughly 28% of them singletons. The specimen comprised CD8+ T cells from cultured PBMCs, sampled from culture after CMV antigen stimulation. These receptors all come from a human donor in good health (CMV status not recorded). Some clones in this sample may be carry-over from other donors' samples. The conserved cysteine and the conserved F or W are not part of the CDR3 here. Not all rows give a size; the values are once, few, many and, for expanded clones, a class.

size	V	J	CDR3
-	TRBV6-6	TRBJ2-1	ASSYSTRTSGYNEQF
few	TRBV4-3	TRBJ2-1	ASSQDGTSGYNEQF
many	TRBV20-1	TRBJ2-1	SAREWLLDHNEQF
-	TRBV4-1	TRBJ1-4	ASSQERQGFNEKLF
-	TRBV20-1	TRBJ2-3	SARDRTGSTDTQY
-	TRBV7-8	TRBJ2-1	ASSLGSGTVHNEQF
few	TRBV20-1	TRBJ2-3	SARGTFLTDTQY
-	TRBV5-6	TRBJ2-5	ASSLDSGSEAGTQY
-	TRBV19	TRBJ2-3	ASSIATGGTTDTQY
many	TRBV27	TRBJ1-2	ASYGVLGDGYT
-	TRBV4-3	TRBJ2-1	ASSQDVAGAGNEQF
many	TRBV12-3/TRBV12-4	TRBJ1-1	ASSSTGYTEAF
-	TRBV2	TRBJ1-3	ASSPRTGVPSPSGNTIY
many	TRBV5-6	TRBJ1-6	ASSGGIGQNSPLH
-	TRBV27	TRBJ1-6	ASTRAGAPLH
-	TRBV2	TRBJ1-1	ASRDSGDTEAF
few	TRBV4-1	TRBJ2-6	ASSQERTGDPGANVLT
many	TRBV7-8	TRBJ1-2	ASSPGQGTYGYT
-	TRBV28	TRBJ2-1	ASSLSSGGVEEQF
many	TRBV6-1	TRBJ1-6	ASSEGRAGATLRNNSPLH
-	TRBV9	TRBJ1-5	ASSPQGKSNQPQH
-	TRBV7-2	TRBJ1-2	ASSLEGWADYT
many	TRBV12-3/TRBV12-4	TRBJ2-2	ASSLRQAGELF
few	TRBV27	TRBJ1-1	ASSLSPLGEGTEAF
-	TRBV7-9	TRBJ2-1	ASSSPPGLAGADNEQF
few	TRBV12-3/TRBV12-4	TRBJ2-7	ASSFNRVGEQY
few	TRBV7-6	TRBJ2-3	ASSVGAGSSTDTQY
many	TRBV12-3/TRBV12-4	TRBJ2-7	ASSSGHLSYEQY
-	TRBV12-3/TRBV12-4	TRBJ2-5	ASSLGLAGVRETQY
few	TRBV12-3/TRBV12-4	TRBJ1-5	ASGHRQALSNQPQH
few	TRBV6-2/TRBV6-3	TRBJ2-1	ASSRLAPGVNEQF
-	TRBV28	TRBJ2-7	ASSLSTYYEQY
-	TRBV19	TRBJ1-5	ASSRDRGNSNQPQH
-	TRBV7-6	TRBJ2-3	ASSPSRAGGDTQY
-	TRBV7-2	TRBJ2-2	ASSLAIGTSGNDFSLFSGELF